A selection of T cell receptor beta chains follows, all from one sample in a study of T cell repertoires in cytomegalovirus infection. Using its own MiXCR run on the reads, TCRdb lists one record per CDR3 protein. In the table there are 150,000 to 200,000 distinct CDR3 sequences, 28% of which are singletons. The sample taken for sequencing was PBMCs. The receptors were gathered from a human donor in good health (CMV status not recorded). Some clones in this sample may be carry-over from other donors' samples. Both conserved end residues are part of each CDR3. Fields, in order: CDR3 DNA, CDR3 protein, clone size, D gene, V gene, J gene. A D gene is named only where the DNA matches it firmly. Clone size appears in some rows only: once, few, many, or a class for an expanded clone.

CDR3nt: TGTGCCAGCAGCCGTAGACTGGCGCCTAGCGGGTACAATGAGCAGTTCTTC
CDR3aa: CASSRRLAPSGYNEQFF
abundance: few
d_gene: TRBD2
v_gene: TRBV5-6
j_gene: TRBJ2-1

CDR3nt: TGTGCCGCCGAAGAGGCCCCCGGCAATGAGCAGTTCTTC
CDR3aa: CAAEEAPGNEQFF
abundance: few
d_gene: NA
v_gene: TRBV7-8
j_gene: TRBJ2-1

CDR3nt: TGTGCCAGCAGCTTAGGAGCGGCGGGGGAGACCCAGTACTTC
CDR3aa: CASSLGAAGETQYF
abundance: NA
d_gene: NA
v_gene: TRBV7-2
j_gene: TRBJ2-5

CDR3nt: TGTGCCAGTACCTCAGGGGTCTGGGACTATGGCTACACCTTC
CDR3aa: CASTSGVWDYGYTF
abundance: NA
d_gene: NA
v_gene: TRBV19
j_gene: TRBJ1-2

CDR3nt: TGTGCCAGCAGCTTCGGACAGGCGAGGGAGAGTGAGCAGTTCTTC
CDR3aa: CASSFGQARESEQFF
abundance: NA
d_gene: TRBD1
v_gene: TRBV7-9
j_gene: TRBJ2-1

CDR3nt: TGTGCCAGCAGCTCCAGGGTGGCGGGGAGCTATGGCTACACCTTC
CDR3aa: CASSSRVAGSYGYTF
abundance: few
d_gene: NA
v_gene: TRBV7-2
j_gene: TRBJ1-2

CDR3nt: TGTGCCAGCAGCGCCGGGACAGGGAGGGAGCAGTTCTTC
CDR3aa: CASSAGTGREQFF
abundance: many
d_gene: TRBD1
v_gene: TRBV7-2
j_gene: TRBJ2-1

CDR3nt: TGCAGTGCTAGAGATGGTAGCACCCCCCCAGAGACCCAGTACTTC
CDR3aa: CSARDGSTPPETQYF
abundance: few
d_gene: NA
v_gene: TRBV20-1
j_gene: TRBJ2-5

CDR3nt: TGTGCCAGCAGCGTAGCAATCAGCACAGATACGCAGTATTTT
CDR3aa: CASSVAISTDTQYF
abundance: NA
d_gene: NA
v_gene: TRBV9
j_gene: TRBJ2-3

CDR3nt: TGTGCCAGCAGCCACCCCGGGGACTCTGGAAACACCATATATTTT
CDR3aa: CASSHPGDSGNTIYF
abundance: many
d_gene: NA
v_gene: TRBV7-8
j_gene: TRBJ1-3

CDR3nt: TGTGCCAGCAGCTTGTTCGGTCGGGGACTTTATTACGAGCAGTACTTC
CDR3aa: CASSLFGRGLYYEQYF
abundance: once
d_gene: NA
v_gene: TRBV5-4
j_gene: TRBJ2-7

CDR3nt: TGTGCCAGTAGGTCCAGAGATAATTCACCCCTCCACTTT
CDR3aa: CASRSRDNSPLHF
abundance: few
d_gene: NA
v_gene: TRBV19
j_gene: TRBJ1-6

CDR3nt: TGTGCCAGCAGCCTGGGCAGGGCCGTCGAGACCCAGTACTTC
CDR3aa: CASSLGRAVETQYF
abundance: many
d_gene: NA
v_gene: TRBV7-2
j_gene: TRBJ2-5

CDR3nt: TGTGCCAGCAGTCTCTCCGGGACAGGGAATGAGCAGTTCTTC
CDR3aa: CASSLSGTGNEQFF
abundance: NA
d_gene: TRBD1
v_gene: TRBV27
j_gene: TRBJ2-1

CDR3nt: TGTGCCAGCAGCACTTGGACAGGCCCATACAATGAGCAGTTCTTC
CDR3aa: CASSTWTGPYNEQFF
abundance: many
d_gene: TRBD1
v_gene: TRBV7-2
j_gene: TRBJ2-1

CDR3nt: TGTGCCAGCAGAAGGGATGTGACAGAGCAGAATGAAAAACTGTTTTTT
CDR3aa: CASRRDVTEQNEKLFF
abundance: NA
d_gene: NA
v_gene: TRBV2
j_gene: TRBJ1-4

CDR3nt: TGTGCCTGGAGTGTAATGGCTGCAACTAATGAAAAACTGTTTTTT
CDR3aa: CAWSVMAATNEKLFF
abundance: NA
d_gene: NA
v_gene: TRBV30
j_gene: TRBJ1-4